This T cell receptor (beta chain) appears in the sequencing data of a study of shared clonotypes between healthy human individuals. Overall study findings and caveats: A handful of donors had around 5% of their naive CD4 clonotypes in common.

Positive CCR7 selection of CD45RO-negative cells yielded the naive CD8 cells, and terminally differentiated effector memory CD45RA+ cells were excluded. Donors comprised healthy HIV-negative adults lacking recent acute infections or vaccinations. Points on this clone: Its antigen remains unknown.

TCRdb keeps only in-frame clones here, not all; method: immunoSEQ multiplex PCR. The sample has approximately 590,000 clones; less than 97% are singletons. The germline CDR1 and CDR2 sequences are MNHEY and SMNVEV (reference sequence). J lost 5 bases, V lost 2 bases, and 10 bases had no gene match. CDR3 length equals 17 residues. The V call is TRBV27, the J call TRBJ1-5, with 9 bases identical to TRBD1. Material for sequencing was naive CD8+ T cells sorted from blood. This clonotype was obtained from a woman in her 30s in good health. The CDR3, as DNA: TGTGCCAGCAGTTTACAATCGACAGGGGGGAACGATCAGCCCCAGCATTTT. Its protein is CASSLQSTGGNDQPQHF.